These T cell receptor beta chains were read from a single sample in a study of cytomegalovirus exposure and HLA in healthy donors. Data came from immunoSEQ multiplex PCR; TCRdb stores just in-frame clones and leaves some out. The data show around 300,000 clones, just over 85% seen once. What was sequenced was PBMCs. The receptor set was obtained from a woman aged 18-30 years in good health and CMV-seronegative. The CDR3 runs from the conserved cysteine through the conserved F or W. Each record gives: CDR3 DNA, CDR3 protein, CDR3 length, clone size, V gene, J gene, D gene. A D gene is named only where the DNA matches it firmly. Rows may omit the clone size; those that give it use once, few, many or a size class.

DNA: TGCGCCAGCAGCCACTTAGTAGCGGGCCTTGAGGTAGATACGCAGTATTTT
CDR3: CASSHLVAGLEVDTQYF
length: 17
size: NA
V: TRBV4-1
J: TRBJ2-3
D: TRBD2

DNA: TGCAGCGTTCCTGGGACTAGCGGGACCACCGGGGAGCTGTTTTTT
CDR3: CSVPGTSGTTGELFF
length: 15
size: NA
V: TRBV29-1
J: TRBJ2-2
D: TRBD2

DNA: TGTGCCAGCAGTTACTTACAGAATCGAGGCAATCAGCCCCAGCATTTT
CDR3: CASSYLQNRGNQPQHF
length: 16
size: NA
V: TRBV6-5
J: TRBJ1-5
D: NA

DNA: TGTGCCAGCCGACAGGGAAACTATGGCTACACCTTC
CDR3: CASRQGNYGYTF
length: 12
size: few
V: TRBV28
J: TRBJ1-2
D: TRBD1

DNA: TGTGCCAGCAGCCCCGGGGGAACGGACTACGAGCAGTACTTC
CDR3: CASSPGGTDYEQYF
length: 14
size: NA
V: TRBV9
J: TRBJ2-7
D: NA

DNA: TGTGCCTGGAGTCCCCCCCAGGTTCTGAACACTGAAGCTTTCTTT
CDR3: CAWSPPQVLNTEAFF
length: 15
size: NA
V: TRBV30
J: TRBJ1-1
D: NA

DNA: TGTGCCAGCAGCTCAACCCCCCGGACTAGCGGGAGTTACCACCAAGAGACCCAGTACTTC
CDR3: CASSSTPRTSGSYHQETQYF
length: 20
size: once
V: TRBV7-3
J: TRBJ2-5
D: TRBD2

DNA: TGTGCCAGCAGCGTGCAGGAACAGGGCGGTGGAGCTTTCTTT
CDR3: CASSVQEQGGGAFF
length: 14
size: NA
V: TRBV11-2
J: TRBJ1-1
D: NA

DNA: TGTGCCAGCAGCTCGGGACTAGCGGGAGTCTACAATGAGCAGTTCTTC
CDR3: CASSSGLAGVYNEQFF
length: 16
size: NA
V: TRBV13
J: TRBJ2-1
D: TRBD2

DNA: TGTGCCAGCAGCGTAGCGGGGACTAATGAAAAACTGTTTTTT
CDR3: CASSVAGTNEKLFF
length: 14
size: NA
V: TRBV9
J: TRBJ1-4
D: NA

DNA: TGCGCCAGCAGCTTGTTGGCTAGCGGGAGCGCCAACACAGATACGCAGTATTTT
CDR3: CASSLLASGSANTDTQYF
length: 18
size: NA
V: TRBV5-1
J: TRBJ2-3
D: TRBD2

DNA: TGTGCCAGCAGTTACCGGGACACCTATGGCTACACCTTC
CDR3: CASSYRDTYGYTF
length: 13
size: few
V: TRBV6-5
J: TRBJ1-2
D: NA

DNA: TGCAGCGTTTTCGACTATCCCCCCAACACCGGGGAGCTGTTTTTT
CDR3: CSVFDYPPNTGELFF
length: 15
size: NA
V: TRBV29-1
J: TRBJ2-2
D: NA

DNA: TGCGCCAGCAGCTTTTCACGAGCGGAGTACGAGCAGTACTTC
CDR3: CASSFSRAEYEQYF
length: 14
size: NA
V: TRBV5-1
J: TRBJ2-7
D: NA

DNA: TGCGCCAGCGGCAGGGACAGCCCTGTCACTGAAGCTTTCTTT
CDR3: CASGRDSPVTEAFF
length: 14
size: NA
V: TRBV5-1
J: TRBJ1-1
D: TRBD1

DNA: TGCGCCAGCAGCCGCCAAGAGACCCAGTACTTC
CDR3: CASSRQETQYF
length: 11
size: NA
V: TRBV5-1
J: TRBJ2-5
D: NA

DNA: TGCGCCAGCAGCTTGGTTGGGACAGGGGGTAATCAGCCCCAGCATTTT
CDR3: CASSLVGTGGNQPQHF
length: 16
size: few
V: TRBV5-1
J: TRBJ1-5
D: TRBD1

DNA: TGTGCCACCAGCAGAGATAGGGGCAGGGGGGAGACCCAGTACTTC
CDR3: CATSRDRGRGETQYF
length: 15
size: NA
V: TRBV15
J: TRBJ2-5
D: TRBD1

DNA: TGTGCCAGCAGTTTATACGGGACAGGAGGGCGTCAGCCCCAGCATTTT
CDR3: CASSLYGTGGRQPQHF
length: 16
size: NA
V: TRBV6-5
J: TRBJ1-5
D: TRBD1

DNA: TGTGCCAGCACCCCTGGGACAGTTGGAGACAATGAGCAGTTCTTC
CDR3: CASTPGTVGDNEQFF
length: 15
size: NA
V: TRBV28
J: TRBJ2-1
D: TRBD1

DNA: TGTGCCACCTGGGGAGAGAATGAAAAACTGTTTTTT
CDR3: CATWGENEKLFF
length: 12
size: NA
V: TRBV10-3
J: TRBJ1-4
D: NA

DNA: TGTGCCAGTAGAGTATTCCGGGACAGCCCCATCCCCCAGCATTTT
CDR3: CASRVFRDSPIPQHF
length: 15
size: NA
V: TRBV19
J: TRBJ1-5
D: TRBD1

DNA: TGTGCCTGGAGGGTGGACGGGAGGACAGATACGCAGTATTTT
CDR3: CAWRVDGRTDTQYF
length: 14
size: NA
V: TRBV30
J: TRBJ2-3
D: TRBD2

DNA: TGTGCCAGCAGTACCGAATACTACAGGACCACTGAAGCTTTCTTT
CDR3: CASSTEYYRTTEAFF
length: 15
size: NA
V: TRBV6-5
J: TRBJ1-1
D: NA

DNA: TGTGCCAGCAGTGACGGGGTGGGAGCCTCCTATGGCTACACCTTC
CDR3: CASSDGVGASYGYTF
length: 15
size: few
V: TRBV6-4
J: TRBJ1-2
D: NA

DNA: TGTGCCAGCAGTGGGACAGGGTCCCTCTGGCAGTACTTC
CDR3: CASSGTGSLWQYF
length: 13
size: NA
V: TRBV25-1
J: TRBJ2-7
D: TRBD1

DNA: TGTGCCAGCAGCTTACGTCTCCGGGAAGCGCAGTATTTT
CDR3: CASSLRLREAQYF
length: 13
size: NA
V: TRBV7-9
J: TRBJ2-3
D: NA

DNA: TGTGCCAGCAGCTCACAAGGGGAACTCTACGAGCAGTACTTC
CDR3: CASSSQGELYEQYF
length: 14
size: NA
V: TRBV6-5
J: TRBJ2-7
D: NA

DNA: TGTGCCAGCAGACGCACTAGCGGACAAGAGACCCAGTACTTC
CDR3: CASRRTSGQETQYF
length: 14
size: NA
V: TRBV27
J: TRBJ2-5
D: TRBD2

DNA: TGTGCCAGCAGCGTAACAGGGGGACAAATGAACACTGAAGCTTTCTTT
CDR3: CASSVTGGQMNTEAFF
length: 16
size: NA
V: TRBV5-5
J: TRBJ1-1
D: TRBD1

DNA: TGTGCCAGCAGTTTAAGACAGAGCTACGAGCAGTACTTC
CDR3: CASSLRQSYEQYF
length: 13
size: NA
V: TRBV28
J: TRBJ2-7
D: NA

DNA: TGCGCCAGCAGCTTTCCGGGACTCGGCCAGTACTTC
CDR3: CASSFPGLGQYF
length: 12
size: NA
V: TRBV5-1
J: TRBJ2-4
D: NA

DNA: TGTGCCAGCTCACCGCGGACTAGCGGGGGCACAAATACGCAGTATTTT
CDR3: CASSPRTSGGTNTQYF
length: 16
size: NA
V: TRBV18
J: TRBJ2-3
D: TRBD2

DNA: TGTGCCAGCAGTTCCCCACGGACAGGGAATGGTGAAGCTTTCTTT
CDR3: CASSSPRTGNGEAFF
length: 15
size: NA
V: TRBV6-5
J: TRBJ1-1
D: TRBD1

DNA: TGTGCCAGCAGCGCTTTACAGACCTTCCCTGAAGCTTTCTTT
CDR3: CASSALQTFPEAFF
length: 14
size: few
V: TRBV9
J: TRBJ1-1
D: NA

DNA: TGTGCCAGCAGCGTAGCTAAGCGGGAAGGTTTGTTCTTC
CDR3: CASSVAKREGLFF
length: 13
size: NA
V: TRBV9
J: TRBJ2-1
D: TRBD2

DNA: TGTGCCTGGAGTGTAACCCGGGACACCCGCCCACGGTATGGCTACACCTTC
CDR3: CAWSVTRDTRPRYGYTF
length: 17
size: NA
V: TRBV30
J: TRBJ1-2
D: NA

DNA: TGTGCCAGCAGCTTACATCAGGGGGACAAGGACTATGGCTACACCTTC
CDR3: CASSLHQGDKDYGYTF
length: 16
size: once
V: TRBV11-3
J: TRBJ1-2
D: TRBD1

DNA: TGTGCCACCAGCAGAGGGGAGTCTGTGAGCCCCCGGTGGGATGGCTACACCTTC
CDR3: CATSRGESVSPRWDGYTF
length: 18
size: NA
V: TRBV15
J: TRBJ1-2
D: NA

DNA: TGTGCCAGTAGTATAGAAACCTTTAGGGGGCGCGGACAGCCCCAGCATTTT
CDR3: CASSIETFRGRGQPQHF
length: 17
size: NA
V: TRBV19
J: TRBJ1-5
D: TRBD1

DNA: TGTGCCAGCAGCCAATCCCGCGGGTGGGACACTGAAGCTTTCTTT
CDR3: CASSQSRGWDTEAFF
length: 15
size: NA
V: TRBV14
J: TRBJ1-1
D: NA

DNA: TGTGCCAGCAGCCCCCGACTAGCGGGAGCAGAGACCCAGTACTTC
CDR3: CASSPRLAGAETQYF
length: 15
size: NA
V: TRBV7-7
J: TRBJ2-5
D: TRBD2

DNA: TGTGCCAGCAGTTTAGCCGAGGGCCACGAGCAGTACTTC
CDR3: CASSLAEGHEQYF
length: 13
size: NA
V: TRBV28
J: TRBJ2-7
D: NA

DNA: TGTGCCAGCAGCGGACCGACAGGGCCCTACGAGCAGTACTTC
CDR3: CASSGPTGPYEQYF
length: 14
size: NA
V: TRBV9
J: TRBJ2-7
D: TRBD1

DNA: TGCGCCAGCAGCTGGACGGGACAGGGGAATGAAAAACTGTTTTTT
CDR3: CASSWTGQGNEKLFF
length: 15
size: NA
V: TRBV5-1
J: TRBJ1-4
D: TRBD1

DNA: TGCGCCAGCAGGGGGGCAGGGGGTCATGGCTACACCTTC
CDR3: CASRGAGGHGYTF
length: 13
size: NA
V: TRBV10-2
J: TRBJ1-2
D: TRBD1

DNA: TGTGCCAGCAGTGAACGCCCCGGGAGTAGAAATGAGCAGTTCTTC
CDR3: CASSERPGSRNEQFF
length: 15
size: NA
V: TRBV6-1
J: TRBJ2-1
D: NA